This T cell receptor (beta chain) is from a study of response to subunit inactivated influenza vaccine (dated by TCRdb to the late 2010s). For the wider study: The study used deep quantitative T cell receptor repertoire profiling to track responses to a trivalent subunit inactivated influenza vaccine. Findings and caveats that apply to the study as a whole: The authors suggested that each seasonal influenza vaccination may recruit only a limited number of new T cells.

The protocol used for the library was RT-PCR. The reads were generated on an Illumina HiSeq 2500. In TCRdb, the public reads were trimmed at Q25 with fastp and aligned with MiXCR, with productive beta chains retained. A single entry per CDR3 protein holds the most common genes and DNA from its merged rows. For this sample there are almost 600,000 distinct CDR3 sequences; less than 15% appear just once. The top ten clones comprise over 8.5% of the sample. The CDR3 sequence holds 14 residues, the cysteine and phenylalanine included. The DNA shown is the 42-base CDR3, in frame from base 1. V loses 2 bases, J loses 2 bases, and the germline ends lie 9 bases apart. CDR1 and CDR2 are read off the germline V gene as SGHRS and YFSETQ. In this sample, this clonotype turned up a few times. This receptor's antigen is unknown. No much larger clonotype is one base removed from it; base qualities were not supplied.

The starting material was PBMCs from blood, obtained about 13 days after vaccination. The rearrangement combines TRBV5-1 with TRBJ2-3; a weak D assignment points to TRBD2 (5 bases agree). The sequence was collected from a man over 45 who received an inactivated influenza vaccine. Donor details come from another sample of the same person, matched by shared clones. The CDR3 protein: CASSFRGNTDTQYF. The DNA is TGCGCCAGCAGCTTCCGAGGGAACACAGATACGCAGTATTTT. With the portions outside the CDR3 filled from the reference TRBV5-1 and TRBJ2-3 genes, the complete variable region becomes KAGVTQTPRYLIKTRGQQVTLSCSPISGHRSVSWYQQTPGQGLQFLFEYFSETQRNKGNFPGRFSGRQFSNSRSEMNVSTLELGDSALYLCASSFRGNTDTQYFGPGTRLTVL.